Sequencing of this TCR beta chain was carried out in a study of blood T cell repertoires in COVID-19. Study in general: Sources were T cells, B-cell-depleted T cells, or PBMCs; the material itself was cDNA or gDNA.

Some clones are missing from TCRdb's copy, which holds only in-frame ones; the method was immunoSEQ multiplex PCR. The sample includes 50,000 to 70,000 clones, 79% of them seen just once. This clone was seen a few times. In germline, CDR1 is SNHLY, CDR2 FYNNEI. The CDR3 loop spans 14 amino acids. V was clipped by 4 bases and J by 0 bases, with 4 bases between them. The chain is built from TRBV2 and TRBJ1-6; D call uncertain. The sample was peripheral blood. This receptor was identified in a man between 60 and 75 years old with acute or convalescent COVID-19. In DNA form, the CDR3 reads TGTGCCAGCAGTGGGAGCTCCTATAATTCACCCCTCCACTTT. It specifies CASSGSSYNSPLHF.